This T cell receptor beta chain was sequenced during a study of Ad26.COV2.S vaccination and SARS-CoV-2 variants (dated by TCRdb to 2020 to 2022). As for the study more broadly: Vaccine-arm donors were drawn from COV1001, a multicentre, randomized, double-blind, placebo-controlled phase I-IIa trial of Ad26.COV2.S in healthy adults. Ad26.COV2.S was administered intramuscularly at 5 x 10^10 or 1 x 10^11 viral particles, either as a single shot or as two shots given 56 days apart. Sequencing of the TCRbeta repertoire served to evaluate the specificity and breadth of SARS-CoV-2-reactive T cell receptors following Ad26.COV2.S vaccination. The TCR-sequenced set comprised around 30 samples: some 20 Ad26.COV2.S vaccine recipients, 5 placebo recipients and 8 SARS-CoV-2 convalescent individuals. Trial participants were randomized into five groups of five, in which low-dose or high-dose Ad26.COV2.S was given once or twice, or placebo was given on both occasions. Investigators did not know the trial group allocation while performing experiments and assessing outcomes. Findings and caveats that apply to the study as a whole: Non-spike TCR breadth was comparable between vaccine and placebo recipients, consistent with the vaccine containing only spike. Ad26.COV2.S recipients had higher spike-specific TCR breadth than placebo recipients (P = 0.0014). The study was not powered for comparison of responses between vaccine doses or regimens. After vaccination, substantial breadth of spike-specific CD8+ and CD4+ T cell responses was reported. According to the authors, total T cell responses may have been underestimated by the TCR breadth and depth analyses.

Read against the paper, the sample's treatment or condition label means: roughly 19 received Ad26.COV2.S at low or high dose, single or two shots; 5 received placebo; per-sample allocation not given. For vaccine and placebo recipients, the sequenced repertoires came from samples collected on day 63 after the first injection. In Cohort 1b, about 25 adults aged 18-55 years were enrolled at a single site in Boston, USA, between 29 July and 7 August 2020. As a vaccine, Ad26.COV2.S was a replication-incompetent adenovirus type 26 vector that expressed a prefusion-stabilized SARS-CoV-2 spike protein derived from the original Wuhan strain. According to the germline V gene (reference sequence), CDR1 reads SSHAT and CDR2 reads FNYEAQ. The CDR3 spans 15 residues, from the cysteine through the phenylalanine. Only the CDR3 part of the read is kept: 45 bases, read in frame from the first base. As to this clone: The antigen it recognizes is unknown. One end of the junction varies from germline; a read error may be responsible.

The immunoSEQ Assay was the method used to sequence TCRbeta CDR3 regions. After extraction, genomic DNA underwent amplification by bias-controlled multiplex PCR, followed by high-throughput sequencing. The authors' pipeline ran thus. To quantify the absolute abundance of every unique TCRbeta CDR3 region, sequences were collapsed and filtered. T cell fraction was estimated by normalizing TCRbeta template counts to usable DNA, which was measured by amplifying reference genes present in all nucleated cells. Repertoire TCRs were annotated as SARS-CoV-2-specific by exact matching of V gene, CDR3 amino acid sequence and J gene to a known reactive TCR set. MIRA supplied the reference SARS-CoV-2 TCR set, which was filtered for enrichment in COVID-19-positive ImmuneCODE repertoires so that public or cross-reactive TCRs were removed. Using the MIRA antigens, annotated TCRs were further analysed by specific ORF or by position within an ORF. Breadth was defined as the number of annotated unique rearrangements divided by the total number of unique productive rearrangements, and depth was defined as the summed frequency of the annotated unique rearrangements. Two-sided Wilcoxon rank-sum tests were used to compare TCR breadth between groups. TCRdb's version of the immuneACCESS table is confined to in-frame rearrangements and falls short of the full clone set. An unresolved V gene accounts for under half of the shortfall where checked; the remainder is of unknown origin. The D gene and trimming were derived from the DNA, and the V and J assignments and clone size from that table. The sample table records some 410,000 clones; 92% of these occur just once. The top ten constitute more than 1.5% of the sample.

The sequencing here drew on peripheral blood, taken in a trial of Ad26.COV2.S vaccine versus placebo. The rearrangement joined TRBV7-7 to TRBJ2-7, and TRBD2 matches 9 of the central bases. The TCR was taken from a person between 18 and 59 years old who received the Ad26.COV2.S COVID-19 vaccine or a placebo. CDR3 reads: CASSWAAGGTYEQYF. The sequenced DNA is TGTGCTAGCAGCTGGGCGGCGGGGGGGACTTACGAGCAGTACTTC. Full variable domain (CDR3 extended with the reference TRBV7-7 and TRBJ2-7 proteins): GAGVSQSPRYKVTKRGQDVTLRCDPISSHATLYWYQQALGQGPEFLTYFNYEAQPDKSGLPSDRFSAERPEGSISTLTIQRTEQRDSAMYRCASSWAAGGTYEQYFGPGTRLTVT.